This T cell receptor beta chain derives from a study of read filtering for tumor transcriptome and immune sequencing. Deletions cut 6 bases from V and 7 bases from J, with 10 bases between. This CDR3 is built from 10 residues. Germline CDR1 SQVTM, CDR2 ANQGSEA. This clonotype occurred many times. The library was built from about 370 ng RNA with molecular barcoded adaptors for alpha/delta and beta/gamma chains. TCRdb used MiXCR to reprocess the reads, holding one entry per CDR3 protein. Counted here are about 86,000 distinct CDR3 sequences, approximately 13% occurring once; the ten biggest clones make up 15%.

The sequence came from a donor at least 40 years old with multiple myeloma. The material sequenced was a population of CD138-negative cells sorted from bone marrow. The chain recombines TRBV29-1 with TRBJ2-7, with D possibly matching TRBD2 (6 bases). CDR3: CSVGSREQYF. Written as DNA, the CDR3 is TGCAGCGTCGGGAGTCGGGAGCAGTACTTC.